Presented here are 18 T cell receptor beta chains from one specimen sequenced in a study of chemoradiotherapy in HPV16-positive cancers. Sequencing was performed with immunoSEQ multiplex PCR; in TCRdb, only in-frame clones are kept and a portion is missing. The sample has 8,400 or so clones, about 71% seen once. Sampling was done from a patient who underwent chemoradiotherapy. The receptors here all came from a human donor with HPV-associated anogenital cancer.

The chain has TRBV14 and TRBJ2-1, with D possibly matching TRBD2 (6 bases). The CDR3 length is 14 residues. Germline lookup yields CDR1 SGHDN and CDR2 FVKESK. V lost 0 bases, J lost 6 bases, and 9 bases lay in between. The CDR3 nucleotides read TGTGCCAGCAGCCAAGATCGGGGGACCAATGAGCAGTTCTTC. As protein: CASSQDRGTNEQFF.

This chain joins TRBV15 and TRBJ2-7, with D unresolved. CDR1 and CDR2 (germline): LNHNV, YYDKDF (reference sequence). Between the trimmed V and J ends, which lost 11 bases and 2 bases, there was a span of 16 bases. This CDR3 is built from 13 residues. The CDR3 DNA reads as TGTGCCCCTAGTCGGAGTAGCCCCTACGAGCAGTACTTC. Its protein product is CAPSRSSPYEQYF.

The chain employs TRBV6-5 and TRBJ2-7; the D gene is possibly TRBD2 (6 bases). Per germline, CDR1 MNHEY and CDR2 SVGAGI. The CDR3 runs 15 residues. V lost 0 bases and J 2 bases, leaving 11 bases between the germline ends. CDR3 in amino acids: CASSYSRGNTYEQYF. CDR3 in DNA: TGTGCCAGCAGTTACTCGCGCGGGAATACCTACGAGCAGTACTTC.

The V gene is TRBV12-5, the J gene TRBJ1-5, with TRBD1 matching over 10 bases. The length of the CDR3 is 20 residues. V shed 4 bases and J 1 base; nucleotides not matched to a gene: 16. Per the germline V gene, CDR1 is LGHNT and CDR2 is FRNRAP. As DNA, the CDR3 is TGTGCTAGTGGTTACCGGATAGACAGGGGGCCACCCTTCAGCAATCAGCCCCAGCATTTT. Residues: CASGYRIDRGPPFSNQPQHF.

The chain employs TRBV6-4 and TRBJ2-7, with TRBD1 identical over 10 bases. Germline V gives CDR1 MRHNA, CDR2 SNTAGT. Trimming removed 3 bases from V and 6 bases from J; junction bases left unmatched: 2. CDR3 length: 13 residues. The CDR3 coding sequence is TGTGCCAGCAGTGAGGGGGACAGGGGCGAGCAGTACTTC. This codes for CASSEGDRGEQYF.

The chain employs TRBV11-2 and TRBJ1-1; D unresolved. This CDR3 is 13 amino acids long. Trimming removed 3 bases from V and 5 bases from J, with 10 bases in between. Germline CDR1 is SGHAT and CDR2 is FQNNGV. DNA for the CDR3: TGTGCCAGCAGCTTTCGGAGGGATACTGAAGCTTTCTTT. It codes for CASSFRRDTEAFF.

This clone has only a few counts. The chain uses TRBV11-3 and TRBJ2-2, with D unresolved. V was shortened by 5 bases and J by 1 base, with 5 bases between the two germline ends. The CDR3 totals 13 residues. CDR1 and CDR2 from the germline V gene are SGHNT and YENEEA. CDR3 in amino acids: CASSKRNTGELFF. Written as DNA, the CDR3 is TGTGCCAGCAGCAAAAGGAACACCGGGGAGCTGTTTTTT.

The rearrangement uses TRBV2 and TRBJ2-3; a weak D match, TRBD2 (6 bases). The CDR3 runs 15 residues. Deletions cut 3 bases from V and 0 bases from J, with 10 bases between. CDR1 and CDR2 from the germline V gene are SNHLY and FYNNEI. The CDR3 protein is CASSEGLPSTDTQYF. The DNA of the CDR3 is TGTGCCAGCAGTGAGGGACTTCCTAGCACAGATACGCAGTATTTT.

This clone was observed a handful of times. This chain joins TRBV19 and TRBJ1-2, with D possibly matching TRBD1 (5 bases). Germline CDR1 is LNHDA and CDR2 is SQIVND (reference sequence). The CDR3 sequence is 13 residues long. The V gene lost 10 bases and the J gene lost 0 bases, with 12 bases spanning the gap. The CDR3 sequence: CATGGMTNYGYTF. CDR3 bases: TGTGCCACCGGGGGAATGACTAACTATGGCTACACCTTC.

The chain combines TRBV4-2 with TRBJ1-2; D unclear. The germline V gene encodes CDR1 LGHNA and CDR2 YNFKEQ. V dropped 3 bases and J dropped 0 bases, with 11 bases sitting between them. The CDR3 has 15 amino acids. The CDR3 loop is CASSHRHKANYGYTF. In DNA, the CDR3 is TGTGCCAGCAGCCATCGACACAAAGCTAACTATGGCTACACCTTC.

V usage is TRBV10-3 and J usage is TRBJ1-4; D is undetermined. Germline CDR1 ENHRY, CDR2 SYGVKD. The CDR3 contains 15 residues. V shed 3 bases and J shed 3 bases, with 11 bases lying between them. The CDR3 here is CAISDGGQSNEKLFF. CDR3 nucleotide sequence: TGTGCCATCAGTGACGGAGGGCAGTCTAATGAAAAACTGTTTTTT.

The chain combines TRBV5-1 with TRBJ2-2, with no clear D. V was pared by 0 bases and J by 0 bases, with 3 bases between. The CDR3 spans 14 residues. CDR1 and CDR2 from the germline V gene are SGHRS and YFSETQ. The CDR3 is CASSLGPNTGELFF. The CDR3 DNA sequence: TGCGCCAGCAGCTTGGGCCCGAACACCGGGGAGCTGTTTTTT.

The CDR3 nucleotides read TGTGCCAGCAGCTTAGCGGCGACGGACTCCTACGAGCAGTACTTC. Translation: CASSLAATDSYEQYF. The J gene is TRBJ2-7, the V gene TRBV7-2; D is uncertain. V was trimmed by 0 bases and J by 0 bases, leaving 9 bases between them. There are 15 residues in the CDR3. Per germline, CDR1 SGHTA and CDR2 FQGNSA.

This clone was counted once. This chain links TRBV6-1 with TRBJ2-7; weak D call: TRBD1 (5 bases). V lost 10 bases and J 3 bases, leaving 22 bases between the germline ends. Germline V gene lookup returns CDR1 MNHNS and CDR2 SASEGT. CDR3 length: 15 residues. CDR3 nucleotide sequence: TGTGCCACCGTGCCAGGGCGCGGAACTTACTACGAGCAGTACTTC. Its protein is CATVPGRGTYYEQYF.

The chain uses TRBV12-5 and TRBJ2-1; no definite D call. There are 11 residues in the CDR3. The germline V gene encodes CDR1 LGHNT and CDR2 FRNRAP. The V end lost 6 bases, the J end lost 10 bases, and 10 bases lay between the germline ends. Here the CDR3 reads CASGLPREQFF. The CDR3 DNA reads TGTGCTAGTGGCCTCCCCAGGGAGCAGTTCTTC.

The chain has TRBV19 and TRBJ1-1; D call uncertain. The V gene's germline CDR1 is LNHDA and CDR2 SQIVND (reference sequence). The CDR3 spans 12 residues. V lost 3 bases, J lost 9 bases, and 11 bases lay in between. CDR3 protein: CASSIIGEKAFF. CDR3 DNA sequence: TGTGCCAGTAGTATTATCGGGGAAAAAGCTTTCTTT.

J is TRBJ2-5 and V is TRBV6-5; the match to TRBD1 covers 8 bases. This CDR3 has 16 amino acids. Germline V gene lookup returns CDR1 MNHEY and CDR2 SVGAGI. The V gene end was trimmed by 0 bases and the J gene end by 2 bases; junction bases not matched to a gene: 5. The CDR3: CASSYSGTGYQETQYF. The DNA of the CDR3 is TGTGCCAGCAGTTACTCCGGGACAGGTTATCAAGAGACCCAGTACTTC.

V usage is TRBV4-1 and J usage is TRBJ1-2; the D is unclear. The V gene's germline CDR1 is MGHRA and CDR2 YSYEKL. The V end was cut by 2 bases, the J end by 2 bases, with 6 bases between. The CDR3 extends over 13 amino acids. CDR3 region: CASSQFQNYGYTF. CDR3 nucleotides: TGCGCCAGCAGCCAATTTCAGAACTATGGCTACACCTTC.